This T cell receptor (beta chain) stems from a study of T cells after yellow fever vaccination. The overall study: Fractions with few cells were prepared using SMART-Seq v4 Ultra Low Input. Study-wide results and limits: Post-booster samples contained most primary-vaccination clones (more than 95% CD4, 70% to 90% CD8). Sorted repertoires could include abundant contaminating clonotypes from bulk cells.

This clonotype was seen more than once but under ten times. Its antigen is unidentified. Germline trimming cut 2 bases from V and 3 bases from J; bases unmatched to any gene: 4. CDR3 size: 15 residues. Germline lookup yields CDR1 SGHRS and CDR2 YFSETQ. Researchers made TCR cDNA using 5'RACE template switching, and this step added a universal primer site and UMIs. One entry per CDR3 protein, called by TCRdb with MiXCR from the 5' RACE reads. The profile covers a few hundred thousand distinct CDR3 sequences, with approximately 5.2% appearing a single time and roughly 3.3% taken by the ten largest. Material: CD4+ T cells sorted from PBMCs, obtained on the day of the yellow fever booster vaccination. The rearrangement uses TRBV5-1 and TRBJ2-1, with TRBD2 matching 8 bases. This clonotype originated in a man in his late teens or twenties who received the YFV17D yellow fever vaccine. The CDR3 DNA sequence: TGCGCCAGCAGCTTTCTCGGGGGGGTCTACAATGAGCAGTTCTTC. Translated: CASSFLGGVYNEQFF.